This record concerns one TCR beta chain sequence. These data are taken from a study of blood T cell repertoires in COVID-19. Sequencing used immunoSEQ multiplex PCR; TCRdb keeps in-frame clones, though not all of them. Among hundreds of thousands of clones listed, approximately 86% were seen once. Enrollees, about 18 to 89 years old, lived in about two dozen US areas. V gave up 1 base and J gave up 4 bases, with 11 bases separating them. CDR1 is SGHNT, CDR2 YENEEA, per germline. CDR3 size: 16 residues. The sequenced material came from PBMCs or T cells enriched from blood (not recorded which). This receptor was taken from a woman in her forties with acute COVID-19. The chain carries TRBV11-3 and TRBJ1-6; unclear D gene. CDR3 residues: CASSLGAEGYNSPLHF. The CDR3 DNA is TGTGCCAGCAGCTTAGGGGCAGAGGGTTATAATTCACCCCTCCACTTT.